Shown below are 7 T cell receptor beta chains from a single sample sequenced in a study of regulatory and conventional T cells in RAG deficiency. Conventional CD4+ T cells were sorted from blood as CD25-low CD127-high cells. The repertoire was sequenced with immunoSEQ multiplex PCR; TCRdb's copy has only in-frame clones and lacks some. Of roughly 45,000 clones listed, approximately 90% were seen once; the top ten hold 0.4% to 0.55%. Another study also made use of these data, one on regulatory T cells. That work adds: The PCR used 52 TRBV and 13 TRBJ primers.

The sample consisted of CD4+ effector T cells sorted from blood. These receptors came from a human donor in good health.

V gene TRBV6-5 combines with J gene TRBJ2-1; 7 bases map to TRBD2. The CDR3 is 15 amino acids. Germline lookup yields CDR1 MNHEY and CDR2 SVGAGI. The J segment lost 2 bases and the V segment lost 8 bases, leaving 9 bases of the junction unmatched. CDR3 nucleotides: TGTGCCAGCCAAGGGAGCGGGGCGACCTACAATGAGCAGTTCTTC. It translates to CASQGSGATYNEQFF.

The chain is built from TRBV5-6 and TRBJ1-4; D is unclear. V was cut by 1 base and J by 4 bases, with 14 bases left in between. Germline V gene lookup returns CDR1 SGHDT and CDR2 YYEEEE. The CDR3 extends over 16 amino acids. CDR3 sequence (DNA): TGTGCCAGCAGCTTGAGGCTGTACGGGCTTAATGAAAAACTGTTTTTT. Amino acid sequence: CASSLRLYGLNEKLFF.

The V call is TRBV19, the J call TRBJ2-1; 8 nucleotides agree with TRBD2. This CDR3 comprises 15 residues. The V gene end was trimmed by 3 bases and the J gene end by 3 bases; junction bases not matched to a gene: 4. Germline V gene sequence: CDR1 LNHDA, CDR2 SQIVND (reference sequence). In nucleotides, the CDR3 is TGTGCCAGTAGTATTGCGGGGGGTTTCTACAATGAGCAGTTCTTC. Translation: CASSIAGGFYNEQFF.

The rearrangement uses TRBV10-3 and TRBJ1-2; TRBD1 agrees at 7 bases. There are 13 residues in the CDR3. The ends lost 8 bases at V and 7 bases at J; junction bases unmatched: 10. Germline V gives CDR1 ENHRY, CDR2 SYGVKD. CDR3 DNA sequence: TGTGCCATCTTACAACAGGGGCACGGTGGCTACACCTTC. It is translated as CAILQQGHGGYTF.

This clone occurred once. The gene calls are TRBV18 and TRBJ1-1; no definite D call. Per the germline V gene, CDR1 is KGHSH and CDR2 is LQKENI. The CDR3 spans 14 residues. Trimming pared 0 bases from V and 6 bases from J, leaving 11 bases between. CDR3 sequence: CASSPPMTASEAFF. As DNA, the CDR3 is TGTGCCAGCTCACCACCTATGACCGCTTCTGAAGCTTTCTTT.

J is TRBJ1-3 and V is TRBV18, with D unresolved. The germline V gene has CDR1 KGHSH and CDR2 LQKENI. CDR3 length: 15 amino acids. V was trimmed by 3 bases and J by 0 bases, leaving 9 bases between them. The CDR3 nucleotides are TGTGCCAGCTCACCTGACATTTCCTCTGGAAACACCATATATTTT. Its translation: CASSPDISSGNTIYF.

This chain joins TRBV5-1 and TRBJ1-4; no definite D call. The length of the CDR3 is 14 residues. Trimming cost V 4 bases and J 5 bases, with 12 bases left between them. The germline CDR1 and CDR2 sequences are SGHRS and YFSETQ. The CDR3 protein is CASSPGSLNEKLFF. The CDR3 DNA reads as TGCGCCAGCAGCCCGGGGTCCCTGAATGAAAAACTGTTTTTT. The full variable domain, rest sourced from reference TRBV5-1 and TRBJ1-4, is KAGVTQTPRYLIKTRGQQVTLSCSPISGHRSVSWYQQTPGQGLQFLFEYFSETQRNKGNFPGRFSGRQFSNSRSEMNVSTLELGDSALYLCASSPGSLNEKLFFGSGTQLSVL.